The 4 T cell receptor beta chains below come from one sample, sequenced in a study of cytotoxic CD8 clonotypes in ibrutinib-treated CLL. The repertoire was sequenced with immunoSEQ multiplex PCR; TCRdb's copy has only in-frame clones and lacks some. Of about 49,000 clones in the sample, 45% to 55% are singletons; the top ten hold 32%. The sample consisted of PBMCs, taken after 12 months of ibrutinib treatment. All receptors derive from a human donor with chronic lymphocytic leukemia.

The chain links TRBV5-1 to TRBJ1-1; D unclear. The CDR3 has 14 amino acids. Germline V gives CDR1 SGHRS, CDR2 YFSETQ. The V gene lost 0 bases and the J gene lost 8 bases, with 14 bases spanning the gap. DNA of the CDR3: TGCGCCAGCAGCTTGGCCGGGGATATTGGGGAAGCTTTCTTT. Its protein product is CASSLAGDIGEAFF.

The J gene is TRBJ1-1, the V gene TRBV5-4; no reliable D call. V lost 3 bases and J lost 7, with 13 bases in between. Per the germline V gene, CDR1 is SGHNT and CDR2 is YYREEE (reference sequence). The length of the CDR3 is 13 residues. CDR3 DNA: TGTGCCAGCAGCTATGGCGGCCGGGATGAAGCTTTCTTT. It yields the protein CASSYGGRDEAFF.

V usage is TRBV9 and J usage is TRBJ1-1; 10 nucleotides agree with TRBD1. This CDR3 has 15 residues. From germline, CDR1 is SGDLS and CDR2 YYNGEE. J lost 3 bases, V lost 4 bases, and 6 bases had no gene match. In nucleotides, the CDR3 is TGTGCCAGCAGCACAGGGACAGGGGAGTACACTGAAGCTTTCTTT. It translates to CASSTGTGEYTEAFF.

V gene TRBV28 combines with J gene TRBJ1-2; 7 bases fit TRBD1. CDR1 and CDR2 (germline): MDHEN, SYDVKM. The CDR3 runs to 13 residues. The V and J ends lost 5 bases and 6 bases, in that order; junction bases with no gene match: 6. CDR3 nucleotide sequence: TGTGCCAGCAGTCTGACAGGGAAGGATGGCTACACCTTC. This encodes CASSLTGKDGYTF.